The entry below gives a single T cell receptor (beta chain) sequence along with its context. Its target is not known. This specimen belongs to a study of cytomegalovirus exposure and HLA in healthy donors. CDR3 size: 14 residues. The junction had 5 bases not matched to a gene; V was cut back by 4 bases and J by 4 bases. Germline-derived CDR1 and CDR2 are LNHDA and SQIVND (reference sequence). Findings of the study overall: The study recorded some 160 TCR beta chains that were cytomegalovirus-associated. Accounts indicate the classifier identified cytomegalovirus status with strong specificity and sensitivity.

Donors came from a validation cohort of fewer than 150 subjects, distinct from the first 666-subject cohort. The repertoire was sequenced with immunoSEQ multiplex PCR; TCRdb's copy has only in-frame clones and lacks some. The table records some 130,000 clones, roughly 89% of them present only once. The clonotype was recovered from a young woman in good health and CMV-seronegative. The sequenced sample consisted of PBMCs. The V call is TRBV19, the J call TRBJ2-3, with 7 bases fitting TRBD2. The CDR3: CASSRSGLSDTQYF. CDR3 nucleotides: TGTGCCAGTAGTAGATCGGGACTATCAGATACGCAGTATTTT.